These 6 T cell receptor beta chains were all obtained from the same sample, sequenced in a study of HIV-infected children after antiretroviral therapy interruption. RNA-based 3' RACE libraries used unique molecular identifiers. Via MiXCR, TCRdb re-called the 3' RACE reads, giving one row per CDR3 protein. The table records about 89,000 distinct CDR3 sequences, about 7.2% of them present only once. Treatment described: PENTA 11 planned treatment interruption arm or continuous ART arm. The material sequenced was CD45RA+ CD4+ T cells from PBMCs, pooled from several time points, taken from a donor given antiretroviral therapy, either interrupted or continuous. Sample subset: naive CD4+ CD45RA+ CD45RO- T cells. These receptors were obtained from a pool of human donors with HIV.

The sample holds many counts of this clonotype. The rearrangement links TRBV6-1 to TRBJ1-2, with no clear D. The CDR3 is 11 residues long. Trimming stripped 8 bases from V and 2 bases from J, with 6 bases between. Germline CDR1 reads MNHNS; CDR2 reads SASEGT. The CDR3 DNA reads TGTGCCAGCCTCAGGAACTATGGCTACACCTTC. It encodes CASLRNYGYTF.

In the case of this clonotype: The DNA is omitted, as the CDR3 cannot be located on it reliably, and the CDR3 follows TCRdb's listing. This CDR3 reads CISVPEARYTGHEAFF. The gene calls are TRBV7-5 and TRBJ1-1; TRBD1, the D gene given by the table, was not confirmed from the DNA. TRBV7-5 is a pseudogene. 16 amino acids form the CDR3, both terminal residues included.

CDR3 loop: CASSLEAGARNTEAFF. The CDR3 bases are TGCGCCAGCAGCTTGGAGGCAGGCGCCAGGAACACTGAAGCTTTCTTT. The V and J genes are TRBV5-1 and TRBJ1-1; no definite D call. The V end was cut by 0 bases, the J end by 1 base, with 13 bases between. The V gene's germline CDR1 is SGHRS and CDR2 YFSETQ. The CDR3 is made up of 16 amino acids.

The chain recombines TRBV10-3 with TRBJ1-2; D is unresolved. Germline CDR1 and CDR2: ENHRY and SYGVKD. V dropped 2 bases and J dropped 2 bases, with 15 bases sitting between them. This CDR3 is built from 16 residues. CDR3: CAISEGQALLNYGYTF. The CDR3 DNA reads as TGTGCCATCAGTGAGGGCCAGGCCCTACTGAACTATGGCTACACCTTC.

The V call is TRBV5-1, the J call TRBJ2-1; no clear D. The CDR3 length is 13 residues. Germline V gives CDR1 SGHRS, CDR2 YFSETQ. With 0 bases removed from V and 15 bases from J, the gap between germline ends came to 16 bases. CDR3 in DNA: TGCGCCAGCAGCTTGGAATCGGACGGGCTTTCGTTCTTC. Translated, it gives CASSLESDGLSFF.

This clonotype was picked up many times. V usage is TRBV25-1 and J usage is TRBJ2-3; the D is unclear. CDR1 is MGHDK and CDR2 is SYGVNS in the germline V gene. The germline V and J ends were trimmed by 4 bases and 2 bases, with 10 bases remaining between them. This CDR3 comprises 14 residues. Here the CDR3 DNA reads TGTGCCAGCAGTGGACGGATACTCACAGATACGCAGTATTTT. This sequence encodes CASSGRILTDTQYF.